Listed below are T cell receptor beta chains from one sample, sequenced in a study of blood T cell repertoires in COVID-19. The table came from immunoSEQ multiplex PCR; TCRdb's copy has only in-frame clones and leaves some out. The sample holds approximately 26,000 clones; over 70% are singletons and the top ten take over 12%. Sequencing was done on a sample of peripheral blood. Receptors originate from an older man with active or convalescent COVID-19. Each CDR3 is given with its conserved first and last residue. The D gene is left open where the match is weak. Rows give clone size only sometimes, using once, few, many, or a class for an expanded clone.

d_gene: TRBD2; j_gene: TRBJ2-7; abundance: once; v_gene: TRBV5-3; CDR3aa: CARTFTSAGALEQYF; CDR3nt: TGTGCCAGAACGTTCACGTCGGCGGGAGCCTTGGAGCAGTACTTC
d_gene: TRBD1; j_gene: TRBJ1-1; abundance: -; v_gene: TRBV11-2; CDR3aa: CASTNRDRGLRTEAFF; CDR3nt: TGTGCCAGCACCAACCGGGACAGGGGGCTGAGGACTGAAGCTTTCTTT
d_gene: -; j_gene: TRBJ2-5; abundance: -; v_gene: TRBV28; CDR3aa: CASSLGGAGTQYF; CDR3nt: TGTGCCAGCAGTTTAGGGGGGGCTGGGACCCAGTACTTC
d_gene: TRBD1; j_gene: TRBJ1-2; abundance: few; v_gene: TRBV6-5; CDR3aa: CASSLVGQGAQGYTF; CDR3nt: TGTGCCAGCAGTTTAGTCGGACAGGGGGCGCAAGGCTACACCTTC
d_gene: -; j_gene: TRBJ2-3; abundance: -; v_gene: TRBV3-1/TRBV3-2; CDR3aa: CASSLQGASTDTQYF; CDR3nt: TGTGCCAGCAGCTTACAGGGCGCTAGCACAGATACGCAGTATTTT
d_gene: TRBD1; j_gene: TRBJ2-3; abundance: -; v_gene: TRBV7-2; CDR3aa: CASSIGQAPDTQYF; CDR3nt: TGTGCCAGCAGCATCGGACAGGCCCCAGATACGCAGTATTTT
d_gene: -; j_gene: TRBJ2-1; abundance: -; v_gene: TRBV12-3/TRBV12-4; CDR3aa: CASQQATYNEQFF; CDR3nt: TGTGCCAGCCAGCAGGCCACCTACAATGAGCAGTTCTTC
d_gene: -; j_gene: TRBJ1-4; abundance: -; v_gene: TRBV4-2; CDR3aa: CASSQAAGANEKLFF; CDR3nt: TGTGCCAGCAGCCAAGCGGCAGGGGCTAATGAAAAACTGTTTTTT
d_gene: -; j_gene: TRBJ1-2; abundance: -; v_gene: TRBV5-6; CDR3aa: CASSFGAGGDYGYTF; CDR3nt: -
d_gene: TRBD1; j_gene: TRBJ1-2; abundance: -; v_gene: TRBV7-2; CDR3aa: CASSPLYRGDYGYTF; CDR3nt: TGTGCCAGCAGCCCCCTGTACAGGGGGGACTATGGCTACACCTTC
d_gene: -; j_gene: TRBJ1-2; abundance: -; v_gene: TRBV2; CDR3aa: CASSLRAPNYGYTF; CDR3nt: TGTGCCAGCAGTCTCAGGGCCCCAAACTATGGCTACACCTTC
d_gene: TRBD2; j_gene: TRBJ2-1; abundance: -; v_gene: TRBV11-3; CDR3aa: CASSFYGGGWNEQFF; CDR3nt: TGTGCCAGCAGCTTTTATGGCGGGGGGTGGAATGAGCAGTTCTTC
d_gene: -; j_gene: TRBJ1-2; abundance: -; v_gene: TRBV7-2; CDR3aa: CASSLMQYGYTF; CDR3nt: TGTGCCAGCAGCTTAATGCAGTATGGCTACACCTTC
d_gene: -; j_gene: TRBJ1-1; abundance: once; v_gene: TRBV9; CDR3aa: CASSVGHIVSKAFF; CDR3nt: TGTGCCAGCAGCGTAGGACATATAGTCTCCAAAGCTTTCTTT
d_gene: TRBD1; j_gene: TRBJ2-3; abundance: -; v_gene: TRBV7-2; CDR3aa: CASSSRDRGSDTQYF; CDR3nt: TGTGCCAGCAGCAGCCGGGACAGGGGTTCAGATACGCAGTATTTT
d_gene: TRBD2; j_gene: TRBJ2-7; abundance: -; v_gene: TRBV27; CDR3aa: CASSLALGGFQSEQYF; CDR3nt: TGTGCCAGCAGTTTAGCCCTCGGGGGGTTTCAATCCGAGCAGTACTTC
d_gene: -; j_gene: TRBJ1-1; abundance: -; v_gene: TRBV5-5; CDR3aa: CASSLSPVLNTEAFF; CDR3nt: TGTGCCAGCAGCTTAAGTCCAGTCTTGAACACTGAAGCTTTCTTT
d_gene: -; j_gene: TRBJ1-5; abundance: -; v_gene: TRBV29-1; CDR3aa: CSAASDSPHQPQHF; CDR3nt: TGCAGCGCCGCTTCAGACAGCCCCCATCAGCCCCAGCATTTT
d_gene: -; j_gene: TRBJ1-3; abundance: -; v_gene: TRBV6-5; CDR3aa: CASSMTDNSGNTIYF; CDR3nt: TGTGCCAGCAGTATGACAGACAACTCTGGAAACACCATATATTTT
d_gene: TRBD2; j_gene: TRBJ2-2; abundance: few; v_gene: TRBV7-9; CDR3aa: CASSPGLAGNTGELFF; CDR3nt: TGTGCCAGCAGCCCTGGACTAGCGGGGAACACCGGGGAGCTGTTTTTT
d_gene: TRBD1; j_gene: TRBJ1-4; abundance: few; v_gene: TRBV28; CDR3aa: CASSSLEGAVEKLFF; CDR3nt: TGTGCCAGCAGCTCCCTGGAGGGGGCGGTTGAAAAACTGTTTTTT
d_gene: TRBD1; j_gene: TRBJ2-2; abundance: once; v_gene: TRBV6-5; CDR3aa: CASTDRGLSTGELFF; CDR3nt: TGTGCCAGCACGGACAGGGGACTGTCCACCGGGGAGCTGTTTTTT
d_gene: TRBD2; j_gene: TRBJ2-1; abundance: -; v_gene: TRBV7-9; CDR3aa: CASSPQTSASYNEQFF; CDR3nt: TGTGCCAGCAGCCCCCAGACTAGCGCGAGCTACAATGAGCAGTTCTTC
d_gene: TRBD1; j_gene: TRBJ2-7; abundance: few; v_gene: TRBV4-1; CDR3aa: CASSLNRGYEQYF; CDR3nt: TGCGCCAGCAGCCTTAACAGGGGGTACGAGCAGTACTTC